This TCR beta chain came from a study of T cell changes during pregnancy in multiple sclerosis. The V gene end was trimmed by 4 bases and the J gene end by 4 bases; junction bases not matched to a gene: 5. CDR1 is SGHRS, CDR2 YFSETQ, per germline. The CDR3 has 14 residues. The data were produced by immunoSEQ multiplex PCR, yet TCRdb's version contains in-frame clones alone and is incomplete. The sample holds roughly 63,000 clones, 90% seen once. The chain employs TRBV5-1 and TRBJ2-1, with TRBD1 matching over 7 bases. The specimen comprised peripheral blood, sampled in the second trimester of pregnancy. The source of this sequence is a female donor in good health, enrolled as a control in a pregnancy study. CDR3 residues: CASSRTGGYNEQFF. The CDR3 DNA reads as TGCGCCAGCAGCCGGACAGGAGGATACAATGAGCAGTTCTTC. Using reference TRBV5-1 and TRBJ2-1 for the parts outside the CDR3, the full variable domain is KAGVTQTPRYLIKTRGQQVTLSCSPISGHRSVSWYQQTPGQGLQFLFEYFSETQRNKGNFPGRFSGRQFSNSRSEMNVSTLELGDSALYLCASSRTGGYNEQFFGPGTRLTVL.